The following is a T cell receptor beta chain sequence with its context. These data belong to a study of blood T cell repertoires in COVID-19. Study background: Donors in the United States, Italy and Spain gave samples during acute or convalescent COVID-19.

Original processing notes: Using reference gene primer amplification, nucleated cell counts were estimated. Measured with immunoSEQ multiplex PCR; TCRdb has only the in-frame clones, and not every one. From that table come the V and J calls and clone size; the DNA was used to work out D and trimming. The sample includes 120,000 or so clones, around 89% of them seen just once. Trimming took 6 bases from V and 3 from J, leaving 15 bases between them. The germline V gene encodes CDR1 KGHSH and CDR2 LQKENI. The CDR3 covers 14 residues. V gene TRBV18 combines with J gene TRBJ2-7; a weak D match, TRBD1 (5 bases). The source of this sequence is a human donor in a cohort sampled during active COVID-19. Sequenced material: peripheral blood. CDR3 amino acids: CASSPSSDSYEQYF. Written as DNA, the CDR3 is TGTGCCAGCTCCCCTTCGTCTGACAGCTACGAGCAGTACTTC.